This T cell receptor (beta chain) appears in the sequencing data of a study of Ad26.COV2.S vaccination and SARS-CoV-2 variants. The wider study: Sample donor was a member of the COV1001 Ad26.COV2.S trial arm. Study outcomes and limitations: Recipients of vaccine and of placebo showed similar breadth of their non-spike TCR repertoires. The breadth of spike-specific CD8+ and CD4+ T cell responses after vaccination was reportedly substantial. Placebo recipients trailed vaccine recipients in spike-specific TCR breadth.

Trimming removed 0 bases from V and 7 bases from J; junction bases left unmatched: 20. CDR1 and CDR2 (germline): LGHNA, YSLEER. This CDR3 is built from 19 residues. Treatment noted: over 15 received Ad26.COV2.S at low or high dose, single or two shots; roughly 5 received placebo; per-sample allocation not given. Sampling happened 63 days after the first vaccine or placebo injection. To note about this clone: Antigen unknown.

The protocol was immunoSEQ multiplex PCR, while the TCRdb copy is restricted to in-frame clones and leaves out a portion. The data contain about 350,000 clones, about 87% of them singletons. The rearrangement joins TRBV4-3 to TRBJ1-2, with 7 bases matching TRBD1. Material: peripheral blood, obtained in a trial of Ad26.COV2.S vaccine versus placebo. This TCR was recovered from a person aged 18-65 years who received the Ad26.COV2.S COVID-19 vaccine or a placebo. CDR3 sequence reads: CASSQDRLTGEIFTGGYTF. The CDR3 DNA sequence: TGCGCCAGCAGCCAAGATAGGCTCACAGGGGAGATTTTTACGGGTGGCTACACCTTC.